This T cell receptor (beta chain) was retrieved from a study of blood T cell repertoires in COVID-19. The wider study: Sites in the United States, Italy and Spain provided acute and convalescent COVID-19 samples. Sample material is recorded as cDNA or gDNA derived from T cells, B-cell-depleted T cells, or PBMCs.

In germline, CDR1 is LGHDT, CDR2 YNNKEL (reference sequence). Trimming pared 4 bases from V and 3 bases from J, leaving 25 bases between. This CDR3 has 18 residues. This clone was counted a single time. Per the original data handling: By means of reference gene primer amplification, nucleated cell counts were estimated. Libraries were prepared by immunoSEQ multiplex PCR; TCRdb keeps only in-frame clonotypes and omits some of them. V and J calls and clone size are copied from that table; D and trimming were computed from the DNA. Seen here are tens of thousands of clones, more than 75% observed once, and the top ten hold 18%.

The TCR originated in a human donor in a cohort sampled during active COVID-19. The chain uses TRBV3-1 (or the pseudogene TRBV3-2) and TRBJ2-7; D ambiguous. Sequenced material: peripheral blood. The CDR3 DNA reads TGTGCCAGCAGCCGAGGAATTGGAGCCAGCCCAATGGGCTACGAGCAGTACTTC. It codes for CASSRGIGASPMGYEQYF.